The 27 T cell receptor beta chains below were found in one sample sequenced in a study of T cells in narcolepsy. The protocol was immunoSEQ multiplex PCR, while the TCRdb copy is restricted to in-frame clones and leaves out a portion. Here the sample spans roughly 38,000 clones, under 85% being singletons. Input material: CD45RA- memory CD4+ T cells from PBMCs. The receptors here all came from a human donor with narcolepsy.

V usage is TRBV6-6 and J usage is TRBJ1-3; D unclear. Trimming took 7 bases from V and 6 from J, leaving 13 bases between them. CDR3 length equals 13 residues. Germline assignment: CDR1 MNHNY and CDR2 SVGAGI (reference sequence). CDR3 loop: CASTPRGTNTIYF. The CDR3 nucleotides are TGTGCCAGCACGCCTCGGGGAACAAACACCATATATTTT.

The gene calls are TRBV7-2 and TRBJ2-5, with D possibly being TRBD1 or TRBD2 (5 bases each). The J call may be incorrect, as the DNA end agrees better with TRBJ2-7. The CDR3 length is 14 residues. Germline values: CDR1 SGHTA, CDR2 FQGNSA. In DNA form, the CDR3 reads TGTGCCAGCAGTTCACTAGGGGCTCGGGACGAGCAGTACTTC. This encodes CASSSLGARDEQYF.

The chain employs TRBV7-2 and TRBJ2-1; 11 bases line up with TRBD2. With V trimmed by 5 bases and J by 8 bases, 8 bases remained unmatched. CDR1 is SGHTA, CDR2 FQGNSA, per germline. This CDR3 has 15 residues. In nucleotides, the CDR3 is TGTGCCAGCAGCAGGAATAGCGGGGGGGCCTATGAGCAGTTCTTC. As protein: CASSRNSGGAYEQFF.

The chain has TRBV18 and TRBJ1-1; D possibly corresponds to TRBD1 (5 bases). V lost 6 bases and J 6 bases, leaving 17 bases between the germline ends. Per the germline V gene, CDR1 is KGHSH and CDR2 is LQKENI. The CDR3 covers 14 residues. The CDR3, as DNA: TGTGCCAGCTCCCCAGGATCAGGGTCATCTGAAGCTTTCTTT. As protein: CASSPGSGSSEAFF.

The J gene is TRBJ2-2, the V gene TRBV7-2, with 7 nucleotides matching TRBD2. The CDR3 extends over 16 amino acids. V lost 4 bases to trimming and J lost 1 base; unmatched junction nucleotides: 6. From germline, CDR1 is SGHTA and CDR2 FQGNSA. DNA of the CDR3: TGTGCCAGCAGCTCAACAAGCGGGGTGAACACCGGGGAGCTGTTTTTT. This sequence encodes CASSSTSGVNTGELFF. The full variable domain, in which reference TRBV7-2 and TRBJ2-2 provide the parts outside the CDR3, is GAGVSQSPSNKVTEKGKDVELRCDPISGHTALYWYRQSLGQGLEFLIYFQGNSAPDKSGLPSDRFSAERTGGSVSTLTIQRTQQEDSAVYLCASSSTSGVNTGELFFGEGSRLTVL.

The chain couples TRBV10-3 to TRBJ2-5; TRBD1 agrees at 8 bases. V gave up 6 bases and J gave up 5 bases; unmatched junction bases: 5. The CDR3 sequence is 13 residues long. Germline CDR1 is ENHRY and CDR2 is SYGVKD. As DNA, the CDR3 is TGTGCCATCAGCCGGACAGGGCGGGAGACCCAGTACTTC. This gives the protein CAISRTGRETQYF.

The J gene is TRBJ1-1, the V gene TRBV19; perhaps TRBD1 as D (6 bases). Trimming pared 5 bases from V and 3 bases from J, leaving 13 bases between. The CDR3 loop spans 14 amino acids. Per germline, CDR1 LNHDA and CDR2 SQIVND (reference sequence). CDR3: CASSVWTVDTEAFF. CDR3 coding DNA: TGTGCCAGTAGTGTGTGGACAGTCGACACTGAAGCTTTCTTT. Looking up the rest from reference TRBV19 and TRBJ1-1 gives the full variable domain: DGGITQSPKYLFRKEGQNVTLSCEQNLNHDAMYWYRQDPGQGLRLIYYSQIVNDFQKGDIAEGYSVSREKKESFPLTVTSAQKNPTAFYLCASSVWTVDTEAFFGQGTRLTVV.

The chain couples TRBV7-2 to TRBJ1-5; 9 bases agree with TRBD1. With 5 bases clipped from V and 5 bases from J, the junction kept 4 bases outside the gene matches. The CDR3 totals 14 residues. Per germline, CDR1 SGHTA and CDR2 FQGNSA. CDR3 loop: CASSPGTGYQPQHF. The CDR3, as DNA: TGTGCCAGCAGCCCCGGGACAGGGTATCAGCCCCAGCATTTT.

This CDR3 is CATSRDRGSGANVLTF. The CDR3 DNA follows: TGTGCCACCAGCAGAGATCGGGGGTCTGGGGCCAACGTCCTGACTTTC. The rearrangement uses TRBV15 and TRBJ2-6; a possible D gene is TRBD2 (6 bases). The CDR3 is 16 amino acids. Germline V gives CDR1 LNHNV, CDR2 YYDKDF (reference sequence). Trimming took 0 bases from V and 1 from J, leaving 7 bases between them.

The chain employs TRBV6-1 and TRBJ2-5, with D tentatively TRBD1 or TRBD2 (7 bases each). Germline V gene lookup returns CDR1 MNHNS and CDR2 SASEGT. The V gene lost 6 bases and the J gene lost 5 bases, with 19 bases spanning the gap. This CDR3 region has 15 residues. The CDR3 DNA reads as TGTGCCAGCAGCCCAGGGGGGGGATTCTACGAGACCCAGTACTTC. This sequence encodes CASSPGGGFYETQYF.

The CDR3 nucleotides are TGTGCCAGCAGCTTAGGATCTAGTGGGCAGGGGAGCCCAGATACGCAGTATTTT. Translating it yields CASSLGSSGQGSPDTQYF. This chain links TRBV7-9 with TRBJ2-3; D possibly corresponds to TRBD1 (6 bases). This CDR3 region has 18 residues. CDR1 is SEHNR, CDR2 FQNEAQ, per germline (reference sequence). Trimming took 1 base from V and 4 from J, leaving 21 bases between them.

The chain carries TRBV4-3 and TRBJ1-2; the D gene is possibly TRBD1 (5 bases). This CDR3 spans 14 amino acids. The germline V gene encodes CDR1 LGHNA and CDR2 YSLEER. Between the trimmed V and J ends, which lost 1 base and 6 bases, there was a span of 12 bases. CDR3 bases: TGCGCCAGCAGCCAAGCGCAGGGAGTGGATGGCTACACCTTC. Its translation is CASSQAQGVDGYTF.

CDR3 nucleotides: TGCAGCGTCCTCTTGATGGGGTTTGGAACTAATGAAAAACTGTTTTTT. As protein: CSVLLMGFGTNEKLFF. This chain joins TRBV29-1 and TRBJ1-4, with D unresolved. V lost 6 bases and J 1 base, leaving 18 bases between the germline ends. The germline gives CDR1 SQVTM, CDR2 ANQGSEA. The CDR3 has 16 amino acids.

This clone was counted between two and nine times. The rearrangement links TRBV7-3 to TRBJ1-1, with 8 bases fitting TRBD1. The CDR3 is made up of 11 amino acids. Looked up from germline, CDR1 is SGHTA and CDR2 is FQGTGA. The V and J ends lost 8 bases and 11 bases, in that order; junction bases with no gene match: 7. CDR3 in amino acids: CASGTGGAAFF. Written as DNA, the CDR3 is TGTGCCAGCGGAACAGGGGGAGCCGCTTTCTTT.

This chain uses TRBV6-1 with TRBJ1-6; D gene unclear. This CDR3 has 13 amino acids. Trimming removed 0 bases from V and 10 bases from J, with 7 bases in between. The germline V gene has CDR1 MNHNS and CDR2 SASEGT. The CDR3 sequence: CASSEARGSPLHF. The CDR3 DNA follows: TGTGCCAGCAGTGAAGCCCGGGGATCACCCCTCCACTTT.

Concerning this clone itself: The sample has other DNA sequences that encode this CDR3 too. This chain joins TRBV2 and TRBJ1-2; the match to TRBD1 covers 11 bases. The germline gives CDR1 SNHLY, CDR2 FYNNEI. This CDR3 contains 14 residues. V lost 5 bases and J lost 6; bases outside the gene matches: 5. As DNA, the CDR3 is TGTGCCAGCAGTCTCGGACAGGGGGCGGATGGCTACACCTTC. It specifies CASSLGQGADGYTF.

V gene TRBV5-1 combines with J gene TRBJ1-1, with 8 bases matching TRBD1. The CDR3 has 14 residues. CDR1 and CDR2 (germline): SGHRS, YFSETQ. V lost 3 bases and J lost 1; bases outside the gene matches: 2. Here the CDR3 DNA reads TGCGCCAGCAGCTACGGACAGGGGAACACTGAAGCTTTCTTT. It translates to CASSYGQGNTEAFF. The full variable domain, in which reference TRBV5-1 and TRBJ1-1 provide the parts outside the CDR3, is KAGVTQTPRYLIKTRGQQVTLSCSPISGHRSVSWYQQTPGQGLQFLFEYFSETQRNKGNFPGRFSGRQFSNSRSEMNVSTLELGDSALYLCASSYGQGNTEAFFGQGTRLTVV.

The chain is built from TRBV21-1 and TRBJ2-7; TRBD1, as called in the table, went unchecked against the DNA. TRBV21-1 is marked as a pseudogene. The CDR3 sequence is 15 residues long. The CDR3 loop reads CASSKPGTERCEQYF. The DNA for the CDR3 is TGTGCCAGCAGCAAACCCGGGACAGAAAGATGCGAGCAGTACTTC.

V usage is TRBV4-3 and J usage is TRBJ2-3; a weak D match, TRBD2 (7 bases). Germline CDR1 LGHNA, CDR2 YSLEER. V was trimmed by 2 bases and J by 4 bases, leaving 16 bases between them. CDR3 length: 16 amino acids. The chain's CDR3 is CASSQQGGGWADTQYF. CDR3 in DNA: TGCGCCAGCAGCCAACAAGGGGGGGGCTGGGCAGATACGCAGTATTTT.

The V gene is TRBV7-8, the J gene TRBJ1-4; the match to TRBD1 covers 9 bases. This CDR3 comprises 14 residues. V lost 5 bases, J lost 6 bases, and 4 bases stayed unmatched. Germline V gene data show CDR1 as SGHVS and CDR2 as FQNEAQ. CDR3 nucleotide sequence: TGTGCCAGCAGCCACCGGGACAGGGATGAAAAACTGTTTTTT. Encoded protein: CASSHRDRDEKLFF.

The chain employs TRBV28 and TRBJ2-7; a possible D gene is TRBD1 (6 bases). V gave up 6 bases and J gave up 6 bases, with 12 bases separating them. The CDR3 length is 12 residues. Germline V CDR1 and CDR2: MDHEN, SYDVKM. This CDR3 is CASRTGTGEQYF. CDR3 coding DNA: TGTGCCAGCAGAACAGGGACGGGCGAGCAGTACTTC.

The chain combines TRBV10-3 with TRBJ2-5; TRBD2 might be the D (7 bases). Trimming shortened V by 2 bases and J by 1 base, and 8 bases separated the two germline ends. The CDR3 runs to 14 residues. Germline loops: CDR1 ENHRY, CDR2 SYGVKD. The CDR3 bases are TGTGCCATCAGTGAGCGGGGGGCCCAAGAGACCCAGTACTTC. Encoded protein: CAISERGAQETQYF.

The chain combines TRBV5-4 with TRBJ1-1, with a tentative D call TRBD1 (5 bases). V lost 4 bases and J lost 7, with 20 bases in between. The CDR3 contains 15 residues. CDR1 is SGHNT and CDR2 is YYREEE in the germline V gene (reference sequence). CDR3 sequence: CASSPVGRVRSEAFF. CDR3 sequence (DNA): TGTGCCAGCAGCCCAGTAGGCAGGGTGAGGAGTGAAGCTTTCTTT.

The rearrangement joins TRBV29-1 to TRBJ1-5, with D possibly TRBD1 on 6 matching bases. Germline values: CDR1 SQVTM, CDR2 ANQGSEA. The V end lost 7 bases, the J end lost 1 base, and 17 bases lay between the germline ends. The CDR3 has 15 amino acids. CDR3 region: CSATVGGRSNQPQHF. CDR3 coding DNA: TGCAGCGCTACCGTGGGGGGGCGAAGCAATCAGCCCCAGCATTTT. Combining the CDR3 with reference TRBV29-1 and TRBJ1-5 gives the whole variable domain SAVISQKPSRDICQRGTSLTIQCQVDSQVTMMFWYRQQPGQSLTLIATANQGSEATYESGFVIDKFPISRPNLTFSTLTVSNMSPEDSSIYLCSATVGGRSNQPQHFGDGTRLSIL.

V and J are TRBV7-2 and TRBJ2-7; D is unresolved. The length of the CDR3 is 15 residues. CDR1 and CDR2 from the germline V gene are SGHTA and FQGNSA. The V and J ends lost 0 bases and 1 base respectively, with 10 bases between them. CDR3 in amino acids: CASSLASAVSYEQYF. The CDR3 DNA reads as TGTGCCAGCAGCTTAGCGTCGGCCGTTTCCTACGAGCAGTACTTC.

There are a few counts of this clone. The genes are TRBV19 and TRBJ2-7; TRBD1 matches 8 bases. With V trimmed by 2 bases and J by 1 base, 1 base remained unmatched. The CDR3 runs 14 residues. Germline V gives CDR1 LNHDA, CDR2 SQIVND (reference sequence). The CDR3 sequence is CASSITGGSYEQYF. The CDR3 bases are TGTGCCAGTAGTATAACAGGGGGTTCCTACGAGCAGTACTTC.

This chain connects TRBV7-2 to TRBJ2-7; TRBD2 matches at 9 bases. This CDR3 has 15 amino acids. Trimming took 2 bases from V and 6 from J; bases not matched to a gene: 8. Per germline, CDR1 SGHTA and CDR2 FQGNSA. CDR3 coding DNA: TGTGCCAGCAGCTTACCAGCGGGGGGAATAGGCGAGCAGTACTTC. Protein product: CASSLPAGGIGEQYF.